The 30 T cell receptor beta chains given below trace back to one sample, sequenced in a study of blood T cell repertoires in COVID-19. Assay used: immunoSEQ multiplex PCR; TCRdb lists only in-frame clones, some missing. Among some 91,000 clones listed, less than 85% were seen once. The sample taken for sequencing was peripheral blood. These receptors came from a man aged 70-80 years with acute or convalescent COVID-19.

The V and J genes are TRBV5-1 and TRBJ1-2; 7 bases are shared with TRBD1. The CDR3 loop spans 14 amino acids. Germline values: CDR1 SGHRS, CDR2 YFSETQ. V gave up 5 bases and J gave up 7 bases; unmatched junction bases: 11. The CDR3 nucleotides read TGCGCCAGCAGAAAGGATACAGGGGCGGGTGGCTACACCTTC. It encodes CASRKDTGAGGYTF.

The chain couples TRBV5-1 to TRBJ1-2; no reliable D call. The ends were cut back, 3 bases at V and 9 bases at J, with 9 bases in the middle. The CDR3 length is 11 residues. Germline CDR1 and CDR2: SGHRS and YFSETQ. CDR3 in amino acids: CASSSAGRYTF. In DNA, the CDR3 is TGCGCCAGCAGCTCGGCGGGTCGCTACACCTTC.

By sample fraction, this clone is medium-sized. Other nucleotide sequences from this sample produce the same CDR3. The CDR3 DNA reads TGCGCCAGCAATCCCGAACAGGGAGACACCGGGGAGCTGTTTTTT. Translating gives CASNPEQGDTGELFF. The J gene is TRBJ2-2, the V gene TRBV5-1, with D possibly matching TRBD1 (6 bases). The V gene lost 6 bases and the J gene lost 3 bases, with 15 bases spanning the gap. The CDR3 is 15 residues long. Germline V CDR1 and CDR2: SGHRS, YFSETQ. Full variable domain (remainder filled in from reference TRBV5-1 and TRBJ2-2): KAGVTQTPRYLIKTRGQQVTLSCSPISGHRSVSWYQQTPGQGLQFLFEYFSETQRNKGNFPGRFSGRQFSNSRSEMNVSTLELGDSALYLCASNPEQGDTGELFFGEGSRLTVL.

Concerning this clone itself: The sample has other DNA sequences that encode this CDR3 too. The genes are TRBV2 and TRBJ1-5; TRBD1 matches 7 bases. The CDR3 spans 15 residues. Germline V gene data show CDR1 as SNHLY and CDR2 as FYNNEI. The junction had 5 bases not matched to a gene; V was cut back by 4 bases and J by 2 bases. CDR3 sequence: CASSGGTGGNQPQHF. The DNA of the CDR3 is TGTGCCAGCAGTGGGGGTACAGGGGGCAATCAGCCCCAGCATTTT.

This chain connects TRBV29-1 to TRBJ1-2; TRBD1 agrees at 10 bases. Germline CDR1 is SQVTM and CDR2 is ANQGSEA. Unmatched junction bases numbered 8, after V lost 0 bases and J lost 1 base. This CDR3 is built from 17 residues. CDR3 sequence (DNA): TGCAGCGTTGAAGAGGACAGGGGGTTATATGATAACTATGGCTACACCTTC. Translated: CSVEEDRGLYDNYGYTF.

This clone was seen a handful of times. The chain carries TRBV5-6 and TRBJ2-1, with D possibly TRBD2 on 6 matching bases. CDR3 length equals 17 residues. Germline V CDR1 and CDR2: SGHDT, YYEEEE. The V and J ends lost 2 bases and 8 bases respectively, with 23 bases between them. CDR3 sequence reads: CASSFGSPGEPGDEQFF. CDR3 bases: TGTGCCAGCAGCTTCGGGTCACCGGGGGAGCCCGGGGATGAGCAGTTCTTC. Combining the CDR3 with reference TRBV5-6 and TRBJ2-1 gives the whole variable domain DAGVTQSPTHLIKTRGQQVTLRCSPKSGHDTVSWYQQALGQGPQFIFQYYEEEERQRGNFPDRFSGHQFPNYSSELNVNALLLGDSALYLCASSFGSPGEPGDEQFFGPGTRLTVL.

The V gene is TRBV5-4, the J gene TRBJ1-2; the match to TRBD1 covers 7 bases. Germline values: CDR1 SGHNT, CDR2 YYREEE (reference sequence). The CDR3 is 16 residues long. With V trimmed by 4 bases and J by 4 bases, 13 bases remained unmatched. The CDR3 coding sequence is TGTGCCAGCAGCCACCTCGGACAGGACCCCTTCTATGGCTACACCTTC. As protein: CASSHLGQDPFYGYTF. Supplemented by reference TRBV5-4 and TRBJ1-2, the full variable domain reads ETGVTQSPTHLIKTRGQQVTLRCSSQSGHNTVSWYQQALGQGPQFIFQYYREEENGRGNFPPRFSGLQFPNYSSELNVNALELDDSALYLCASSHLGQDPFYGYTFGSGTRLTVV.

This clone was observed once. The chain couples TRBV9 to TRBJ1-2; D call uncertain. Trimming removed 4 bases from V and 0 bases from J, with 13 bases in between. CDR1 SGDLS and CDR2 YYNGEE come from the germline V gene. The CDR3 has 15 residues. The CDR3 sequence: CASSTGPEANYGYTF. In nucleotides, the CDR3 is TGTGCCAGCAGCACCGGTCCCGAAGCTAACTATGGCTACACCTTC.

The chain uses TRBV7-2 and TRBJ1-4, with a weak D call TRBD1 (6 bases). The CDR3 has 14 amino acids. Trimming took 2 bases from V and 4 from J, leaving 8 bases between them. CDR1 and CDR2 (germline): SGHTA, FQGNSA. This CDR3 reads CASSLTGLNEKLFF. The CDR3 bases are TGTGCCAGCAGCTTAACAGGGCTTAATGAAAAACTGTTTTTT. Filled out from reference TRBV7-2 and TRBJ1-4, the complete variable domain reads GAGVSQSPSNKVTEKGKDVELRCDPISGHTALYWYRQSLGQGLEFLIYFQGNSAPDKSGLPSDRFSAERTGGSVSTLTIQRTQQEDSAVYLCASSLTGLNEKLFFGSGTQLSVL.

This chain connects TRBV24-1 to TRBJ1-6, with a tentative D call TRBD1 (5 bases). V was cut by 2 bases and J by 7 bases, with 11 bases left in between. The germline gives CDR1 KGHDR, CDR2 SFDVKD. The CDR3 loop spans 15 amino acids. The CDR3 bases are TGTGCCACCAGTGATTCGAGGACAACAAATTCACCCCTCCACTTT. Translating it yields CATSDSRTTNSPLHF.

This clone was seen once. The chain is built from TRBV12-5 and TRBJ1-2; the match to TRBD1 covers 8 bases. This CDR3 is 15 amino acids long. J was trimmed by 5 bases and V by 6 bases; bases with no gene match: 11. Looked up from germline, CDR1 is LGHNT and CDR2 is FRNRAP. The chain's CDR3 is CASGRGTGPLYGYTF. CDR3 DNA sequence: TGTGCTAGTGGACGCGGGACAGGTCCCCTTTATGGCTACACCTTC.

This clone was seen a few times. The rearrangement uses TRBV2 and TRBJ1-2, with TRBD1 identical over 7 bases. Germline lookup yields CDR1 SNHLY and CDR2 FYNNEI. The CDR3 runs 15 residues. The V segment lost 5 bases and the J segment 3 bases; nucleotides outside the gene matches: 9. CDR3 DNA: TGTGCCAGCAGTACCAAGGAGGGGGCGGACTATGGCTACACCTTC. This encodes CASSTKEGADYGYTF.

The table lists this clone with a few counts. The V call is TRBV10-3, the J call TRBJ2-3; a weak D match, TRBD1 (5 bases). Trimming left V 0 bases short and J 2 bases short, with 12 bases between. CDR1 is ENHRY and CDR2 is SYGVKD in the germline V gene. The CDR3 is 16 residues long. The CDR3 reads CAISESPRVITDTQYF. The CDR3, as DNA: TGTGCCATCAGTGAGTCGCCCAGGGTAATCACAGATACGCAGTATTTT.

This rearrangement joins TRBV7-9 to TRBJ2-5, with a tentative D call TRBD1 (7 bases). Trimming stripped 5 bases from V and 6 bases from J, with 19 bases between. The CDR3 extends over 15 amino acids. Germline lookup yields CDR1 SEHNR and CDR2 FQNEAQ (reference sequence). As DNA, the CDR3 is TGTGCCAGCAGCAGGGGGCTCGGGAGTACGAAGACCCAGTACTTC. Protein sequence: CASSRGLGSTKTQYF. The whole variable domain, filled in from reference TRBV7-9 and TRBJ2-5, reads DTGVSQNPRHKITKRGQNVTFRCDPISEHNRLYWYRQTLGQGPEFLTYFQNEAQLEKSRLLSDRFSAERPKGSFSTLEIQRTEQGDSAMYLCASSRGLGSTKTQYFGPGTRLLVL.

The chain recombines TRBV19 with TRBJ2-3; TRBD2 matches 8 bases. The ends lost 10 bases at V and 1 base at J; junction bases unmatched: 7. Germline V gene sequence: CDR1 LNHDA, CDR2 SQIVND (reference sequence). This CDR3 is built from 14 residues. CDR3 loop: CATYSGGGTDTQYF. CDR3 in DNA: TGTGCCACTTATTCCGGGGGGGGCACAGATACGCAGTATTTT.

This chain joins TRBV27 and TRBJ1-4; tentative D call: TRBD1 (5 bases). CDR1 is MNHEY, CDR2 SMNVEV, per germline (reference sequence). Deletions cut 3 bases from V and 6 bases from J, with 8 bases between. The length of the CDR3 is 13 residues. The CDR3 spells CASSFGGDEKLFF. The DNA for the CDR3 is TGTGCCAGCAGTTTCGGGGGGGATGAAAAACTGTTTTTT.

The V call is TRBV6-6, the J call TRBJ2-5, with a tentative D call TRBD2 (6 bases). Germline CDR1 is MNHNY and CDR2 is SVGAGI (reference sequence). The CDR3 contains 12 residues. V was trimmed by 7 bases and J by 1 base, leaving 7 bases between them. The CDR3 region is CASKAGQETQYF. The CDR3 DNA is TGTGCCAGCAAAGCGGGCCAAGAGACCCAGTACTTC.

The chain has TRBV19 and TRBJ2-1, with a tentative D call TRBD2 (6 bases). Trimming removed 7 bases from V and 0 bases from J, with 13 bases in between. CDR3 size: 15 residues. The germline V gene encodes CDR1 LNHDA and CDR2 SQIVND (reference sequence). In nucleotides, the CDR3 is TGTGCCAGTAACCCCGCGGGGAGCTCCTACAATGAGCAGTTCTTC. It is translated as CASNPAGSSYNEQFF.

The J gene is TRBJ1-1, the V gene TRBV6-1, with 11 bases aligning to TRBD1. Germline V gene sequence: CDR1 MNHNS, CDR2 SASEGT. The J segment lost 3 bases and the V segment lost 5 bases, leaving 5 bases of the junction unmatched. The CDR3 loop spans 15 amino acids. As DNA, the CDR3 is TGTGCCAGCAGTCCCGGGACAGGGGGAGACACTGAAGCTTTCTTT. Its translation: CASSPGTGGDTEAFF.

The rearrangement uses TRBV29-1 and TRBJ1-1, with no clear D. The V gene lost 7 bases and the J gene lost 1 base, with 16 bases spanning the gap. The CDR3 sequence is 14 residues long. Germline V gene lookup returns CDR1 SQVTM and CDR2 ANQGSEA. The CDR3 sequence is CSALPSRANTEAFF. For the CDR3, the DNA is TGCAGCGCCCTACCCTCGAGGGCGAACACTGAAGCTTTCTTT.

V is TRBV12-5 and J is TRBJ2-5, with a tentative D call TRBD1 (5 bases). Trimming removed 3 bases at V and 5 bases at J, with 13 bases between. CDR1 is LGHNT, CDR2 FRNRAP, per germline. The CDR3 runs to 14 residues. Written as DNA, the CDR3 is TGTGCTAGTGGTTTCTTAGGGGTTGGGGAGACCCAGTACTTC. This gives the protein CASGFLGVGETQYF.

The chain combines TRBV6-4 with TRBJ2-2, with 7 positions matching TRBD1. Per germline, CDR1 MRHNA and CDR2 SNTAGT. The CDR3 is 16 residues long. J was trimmed by 6 bases and V by 3 bases; bases with no gene match: 10. The CDR3 protein is CASSEMGQSGAGELFF. CDR3 coding DNA: TGTGCCAGCAGTGAAATGGGACAGAGTGGAGCCGGGGAGCTGTTTTTT.

The gene calls are TRBV25-1 and TRBJ2-5; D is ambiguous. V lost 8 bases to trimming and J lost 7 bases, with 8 bases between them. This CDR3 comprises 10 residues. The V gene's germline CDR1 is MGHDK and CDR2 SYGVNS. The CDR3 nucleotides read TGTGCCAGCTTCGGTGGGACCCAGTACTTC. It encodes CASFGGTQYF.

The V gene is TRBV5-4, the J gene TRBJ2-2; TRBD1 matches at 9 bases. This CDR3 is 16 amino acids long. J lost 4 bases, V lost 0 bases, and 4 bases had no gene match. Germline CDR1 is SGHNT and CDR2 is YYREEE (reference sequence). Here the CDR3 DNA reads TGTGCCAGCAGCTTGGGACAGGGGGTCGGCACCGGGGAGCTGTTTTTT. Translating gives CASSLGQGVGTGELFF.

V usage is TRBV6-5 and J usage is TRBJ1-6; D possibly corresponds to TRBD1 (5 bases). V was trimmed by 7 bases and J by 3 bases, leaving 13 bases between them. This CDR3 comprises 15 residues. CDR1 and CDR2 (germline): MNHEY, SVGAGI. The CDR3 DNA follows: TGTGCCAGCATTAGGGGCAGGGACTATAATTCACCCCTCCACTTT. It encodes CASIRGRDYNSPLHF.

V usage is TRBV2 and J usage is TRBJ1-5; 9 nucleotides align to TRBD1. The germline CDR1 and CDR2 sequences are SNHLY and FYNNEI. After removal of 5 bases from V and 1 base from J, the junction contained 3 bases not matched to a gene. This CDR3 has 15 amino acids. The CDR3 protein is CASSPQGASNQPQHF. The DNA of the CDR3 is TGTGCCAGCAGTCCACAGGGGGCGAGCAATCAGCCCCAGCATTTT.

This chain connects TRBV6-5 to TRBJ1-2, with no clear D. V lost 5 bases to trimming and J lost 6 bases, with 13 bases between them. The CDR3 consists of 13 residues. Germline loops: CDR1 MNHEY, CDR2 SVGAGI. The CDR3, as DNA: TGTGCCAGCAGTCTAAAACTAGAGGATGGCTACACCTTC. It is translated as CASSLKLEDGYTF.

This clone came up a few times. The V and J genes are TRBV7-9 and TRBJ1-1; TRBD1 is a possible D gene (5 bases). The CDR3 has 15 amino acids. Germline lookup yields CDR1 SEHNR and CDR2 FQNEAQ (reference sequence). The ends were cut back, 5 bases at V and 0 bases at J, with 13 bases in the middle. In nucleotides, the CDR3 is TGTGCCAGCAGCCCAAGGCGACAGATGAACACTGAAGCTTTCTTT. Amino acid sequence: CASSPRRQMNTEAFF.

The rearrangement links TRBV6-1 to TRBJ1-2; TRBD1 matches at 9 bases. Germline V CDR1 and CDR2: MNHNS, SASEGT. The CDR3 loop spans 14 amino acids. Unmatched junction bases numbered 6, after V lost 3 bases and J lost 7 bases. CDR3 sequence (DNA): TGTGCCAGCAGTGACCGGGACAGGGTTCGTGGCTACACCTTC. It translates to CASSDRDRVRGYTF.

V and J are TRBV7-2 and TRBJ2-1, with 7 bases lining up with TRBD1. Germline values: CDR1 SGHTA, CDR2 FQGNSA. This CDR3 spans 13 amino acids. V gave up 1 base and J gave up 6 bases; unmatched junction bases: 0. The CDR3 DNA sequence: TGTGCCAGCAGCTTAGACAGGGGCAATGAGCAGTTCTTC. Translating it yields CASSLDRGNEQFF.